This is a list of T cell receptor beta chains from one sample in a study of blood T cell repertoires in COVID-19. Generated by immunoSEQ multiplex PCR, the TCRdb table keeps only in-frame clones and is missing some. This table holds 360,000 or so clones, around four fifths found once. Sequenced: PBMCs or T cells enriched from blood (not recorded which). The receptors come from a woman between 50 and 59 years old who had recovered from COVID-19. CDR3s include the opening cysteine and the closing phenylalanine or tryptophan. D genes are given only for firm matches. Rows may omit the clone size; those that give it use once, few, many or a size class.

cdr3_length	clone_size	d_call	j_call	v_call	cdr3_aa	cdr3_nt
14	-	TRBD1	TRBJ1-5	TRBV18	CASSPRDSLSPQHF	TGTGCCAGCTCACCACGGGACAGTCTTTCGCCCCAGCATTTT
12	-	-	TRBJ1-1	TRBV5-1	CASRDSNTEAFF	TGCGCCAGCAGGGACAGCAACACTGAAGCTTTCTTT
12	-	-	TRBJ2-7	TRBV7-2	CASSPPTEEQYF	TGTGCCAGCAGCCCACCGACGGAGGAGCAGTACTTC
16	-	TRBD1	TRBJ1-2	TRBV2	CASSEPGGAVGGGYTF	TGTGCCAGCAGTGAGCCAGGGGGCGCCGTGGGAGGCGGCTACACCTTC
15	few	TRBD2	TRBJ2-7	TRBV5-1	CASSLASGSPHEQYF	TGCGCCAGCAGCTTGGCCAGCGGGAGCCCCCACGAGCAGTACTTC
12	-	TRBD1	TRBJ1-6	TRBV10-3	CATEDRDSPLHF	TGTGCCACAGAGGACAGGGACTCACCCCTCCACTTT
15	-	TRBD1	TRBJ1-1	TRBV7-2	CASSLGGTVNTEAFF	TGTGCCAGCAGCTTAGGGGGGACAGTGAACACTGAAGCTTTCTTT
14	once	-	TRBJ1-1	TRBV4-3	CASSSRVVDTEAFF	TGCGCCAGCAGTAGCCGGGTCGTGGACACTGAAGCTTTCTTT
13	-	TRBD1	TRBJ1-1	TRBV12-3/TRBV12-4	CASRHRDRYPAFF	TGTGCCAGCAGGCACCGGGACAGGTATCCAGCTTTCTTT
16	-	TRBD1	TRBJ2-2	TRBV4-1	CASSQHRGMNTGELFF	TGCGCCAGCAGCCAACACAGGGGAATGAACACCGGGGAGCTGTTTTTT
17	-	-	TRBJ2-7	TRBV2	CASSKNWGVNRESEQYF	TGTGCCAGCAGTAAGAATTGGGGAGTAAACAGGGAGTCGGAGCAGTACTTC
13	-	TRBD1	TRBJ1-2	TRBV12-3/TRBV12-4	CASRRTGSYGYTF	TGTGCCAGCAGGAGGACAGGGAGCTATGGCTACACCTTC
15	-	-	TRBJ2-7	TRBV6-2/TRBV6-3	CASSYSSKASYEQYF	TGTGCCAGCAGTTACTCGTCCAAAGCGTCCTACGAGCAGTACTTC
11	-	-	TRBJ2-1	TRBV20-1	CSARLYVEQFF	TGCAGTGCTAGACTATATGTTGAGCAGTTCTTC
15	-	TRBD2	TRBJ2-1	TRBV7-2	CASSSMRESYNEQFF	TGTGCCAGCAGCTCGATGCGGGAGTCCTACAATGAGCAGTTCTTC
14	-	TRBD1	TRBJ1-6	TRBV5-5	CASSVGQGESPLHF	TGTGCCAGCAGCGTCGGACAGGGGGAATCACCCCTCCACTTT
14	-	-	TRBJ1-2	TRBV2	CASSEDGRMDGYTF	TGTGCCAGCAGTGAAGATGGCAGGATGGATGGCTACACCTTC
15	few	TRBD1	TRBJ1-2	TRBV28	CASRSGQGAPYGYTF	TGTGCCAGCAGATCGGGACAGGGGGCCCCCTATGGCTACACCTTC
15	-	-	TRBJ1-4	TRBV18	CASSPRLADNEKLFF	TGTGCCAGCTCACCTCGCTTGGCAGATAATGAAAAACTGTTTTTT
13	-	-	TRBJ2-2	TRBV11-3	CASRQSFTGELFF	TGTGCCAGCAGGCAGTCCTTCACCGGGGAGCTGTTTTTT
13	-	-	TRBJ1-2	TRBV6-5	CASSYGADYGYTF	TGTGCCAGCAGTTACGGAGCGGACTATGGCTACACCTTC
15	-	-	TRBJ1-3	TRBV7-2	CASSLEVGARNTIYF	TGTGCCAGCAGCTTAGAGGTGGGGGCGAGAAACACCATATATTTT
19	-	TRBD1	TRBJ2-2	TRBV5-1	CASSSKQGTTTPNTGELFF	TGCGCCAGCAGCTCTAAACAGGGGACAACGACCCCGAACACCGGGGAGCTGTTTTTT
19	-	TRBD1	TRBJ1-3	TRBV10-1	CASSERYRDRGRVGNTIYF	TGCGCCAGCAGTGAACGGTATCGGGACAGGGGGCGCGTCGGAAACACCATATATTTT
14	-	TRBD1	TRBJ2-1	TRBV27	CASSWGQGYNEQFF	TGTGCCAGCAGTTGGGGACAGGGTTACAATGAGCAGTTCTTC
16	-	TRBD2	TRBJ2-7	TRBV7-9	CASSFWSSGGVYEQYF	TGTGCCAGCAGCTTTTGGTCTAGCGGGGGAGTTTACGAGCAGTACTTC
19	-	-	TRBJ2-6	TRBV13	CASSLGRGRTISGANVLTF	TGTGCCAGCAGCTTAGGCCGAGGACGGACAATCTCTGGGGCCAACGTCCTGACTTTC
12	-	TRBD1	TRBJ1-1	TRBV25-1	CASSGDRGAAFF	TGTGCCAGCAGTGGCGACAGGGGGGCAGCTTTCTTT
14	-	TRBD1	TRBJ1-4	TRBV5-1	CASSSGLRGEKLFF	TGCGCCAGCAGCTCAGGACTCAGGGGGGAAAAACTGTTTTTT